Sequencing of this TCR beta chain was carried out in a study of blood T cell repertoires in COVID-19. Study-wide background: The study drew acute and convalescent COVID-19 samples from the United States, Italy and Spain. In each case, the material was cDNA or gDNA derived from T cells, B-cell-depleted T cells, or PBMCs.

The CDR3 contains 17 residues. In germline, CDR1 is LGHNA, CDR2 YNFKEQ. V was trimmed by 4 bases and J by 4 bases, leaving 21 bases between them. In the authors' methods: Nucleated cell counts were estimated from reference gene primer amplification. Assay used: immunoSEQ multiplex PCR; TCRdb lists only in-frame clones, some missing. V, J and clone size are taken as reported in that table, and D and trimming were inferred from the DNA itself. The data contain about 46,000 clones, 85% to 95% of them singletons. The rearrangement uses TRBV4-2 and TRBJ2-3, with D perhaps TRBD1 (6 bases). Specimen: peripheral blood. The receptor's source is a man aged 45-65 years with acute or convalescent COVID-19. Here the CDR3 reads CASSLTNQGSAPDTQYF. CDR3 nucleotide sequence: TGTGCCAGCAGCCTCACGAACCAGGGGAGCGCGCCAGATACGCAGTATTTT.